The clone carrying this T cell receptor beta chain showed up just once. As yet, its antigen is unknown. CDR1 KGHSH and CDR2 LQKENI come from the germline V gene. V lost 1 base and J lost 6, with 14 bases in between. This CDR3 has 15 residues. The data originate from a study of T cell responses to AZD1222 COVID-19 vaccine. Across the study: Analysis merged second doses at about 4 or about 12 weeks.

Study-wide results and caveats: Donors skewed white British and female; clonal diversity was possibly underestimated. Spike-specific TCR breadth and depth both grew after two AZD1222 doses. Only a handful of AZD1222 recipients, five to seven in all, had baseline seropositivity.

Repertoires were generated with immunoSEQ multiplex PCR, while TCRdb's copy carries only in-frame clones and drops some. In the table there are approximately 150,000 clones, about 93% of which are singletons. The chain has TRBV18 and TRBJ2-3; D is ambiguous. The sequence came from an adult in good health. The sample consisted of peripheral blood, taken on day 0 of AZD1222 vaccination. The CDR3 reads CASSPQEKGWDTQYF. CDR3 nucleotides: TGTGCCAGCTCACCACAGGAAAAGGGCTGGGATACGCAGTATTTT.